These 6 T cell receptor beta chains were sequenced from one sample in a study of cytomegalovirus exposure and HLA in healthy donors. PCR employed 60 Vbeta and 13 Jbeta primers. Profiling relied on immunoSEQ multiplex PCR, and the TCRdb table lists in-frame clones only, not all of them. The sample holds some 180,000 clones, about nine tenths seen once. Sequencing was performed on PBMCs. The source of these receptors is a boy aged 2 to 10 in good health and CMV-seronegative.

The rearrangement joins TRBV29-1 to TRBJ2-1; 7 positions match TRBD2. The V and J ends lost 4 bases and 1 base, in that order; junction bases with no gene match: 4. Per the germline V gene, CDR1 is SQVTM and CDR2 is ANQGSEA. CDR3 length: 14 amino acids. CDR3 DNA: TGCAGCGTTGCGCGGGAGCTGTCCTACAATGAGCAGTTCTTC. Translation: CSVARELSYNEQFF.

V usage is TRBV2 and J usage is TRBJ1-2; TRBD1 matches 9 bases. The V gene end was trimmed by 6 bases and the J gene end by 2 bases; junction bases not matched to a gene: 10. Germline V gene lookup returns CDR1 SNHLY and CDR2 FYNNEI. This CDR3 is built from 16 residues. Here the CDR3 DNA reads TGTGCCAGCAGCGGTAGTGGGGGACAGGGCAACTATGGCTACACCTTC. Translation: CASSGSGGQGNYGYTF.

The rearrangement joins TRBV28 to TRBJ2-3, with 16 bases that match TRBD2. V shed 5 bases, J shed 5 bases, and the junction held 10 bases outside the gene matches. The CDR3 runs to 18 residues. CDR1 and CDR2 from the germline V gene are MDHEN and SYDVKM. CDR3 region: CASSLSGLAGGPGDTQYF. The CDR3 DNA reads TGTGCCAGCAGTCTCTCGGGACTAGCGGGAGGGCCGGGAGATACGCAGTATTTT.

The sample holds one count of this clone. This chain links TRBV5-1 with TRBJ2-3, with 10 bases matching TRBD2. CDR3 size: 18 residues. Germline V lookup: CDR1 SGHRS, CDR2 YFSETQ. V trimming: 8 bases; J trimming: 3 bases; junction bases outside the gene matches: 18. The CDR3 here is CASHLGAGGPGGTDTQYF. In nucleotides, the CDR3 is TGCGCCAGTCACCTAGGAGCGGGAGGGCCGGGTGGTACAGATACGCAGTATTTT. Drawing the rest from reference TRBV5-1 and TRBJ2-3, the complete variable domain is KAGVTQTPRYLIKTRGQQVTLSCSPISGHRSVSWYQQTPGQGLQFLFEYFSETQRNKGNFPGRFSGRQFSNSRSEMNVSTLELGDSALYLCASHLGAGGPGGTDTQYFGPGTRLTVL.

The V and J genes are TRBV18 and TRBJ2-2; D may be TRBD1 (5 bases). This CDR3 spans 16 amino acids. Germline CDR1 reads KGHSH; CDR2 reads LQKENI. The V end was cut by 3 bases, the J end by 1 base, with 12 bases between. The CDR3 reads CASSPFGQVNTGELFF. The DNA of the CDR3 is TGTGCCAGCTCACCCTTTGGACAAGTGAACACCGGGGAGCTGTTTTTT.

The chain joins TRBV6-5 to TRBJ2-3; 7 bases agree with TRBD2. After removal of 2 bases from V and 1 base from J, the junction contained 6 bases not matched to a gene. Germline V gives CDR1 MNHEY, CDR2 SVGAGI. CDR3 length: 16 amino acids. DNA of the CDR3: TGTGCCAGCAGTTACCTGGGGCGGGAGCGCACAGATACGCAGTATTTT. It specifies CASSYLGRERTDTQYF.